These T cell receptor beta chains were read from a single sample in a study of CD8 T cells in Susac syndrome. TCRdb reprocessed the immunoSEQ multiplex PCR reads via MiXCR and lists one record per CDR3 protein. The table includes 74,000 or so distinct CDR3 sequences, approximately 94% detected once. Sequencing used CD4+ T cells from PBMCs. These TCRs come from a human donor with Susac syndrome. The CDR3 runs from the conserved cysteine through the conserved F or W. A D gene is named only where the DNA matches it firmly. Clone size is given for some rows only: seen once, a few or many times, or a class if the clone is expanded.

j_call	v_call	d_call	clone_size	cdr3_aa	cdr3_nt
TRBJ1-2	TRBV19	.	.	CPNYGYTF	TGCCCAAACTATGGCTACACCTTC
TRBJ1-6	TRBV3-1	.	few	CASSQQKGSYNSPLHF	TGTGCCAGCAGCCAACAAAAGGGGTCCTATAATTCACCCCTCCATTTT
TRBJ2-5	TRBV5-4	.	.	CASSSSGGKETQYF	TGTGCCAGCAGCTCATCGGGGGGCAAAGAGACCCAGTACTTC
TRBJ1-1	TRBV19	.	.	CASNVQQNTEAFF	TGTGCCAGTAACGTCCAGCAGAACACTGAAGCTTTCTTT
TRBJ2-1	TRBV4-2	TRBD2	.	CASSQPGAGGRNEQFF	TGTGCCAGCAGCCAGCCGGGAGCGGGAGGCAGGAATGAGCAGTTCTTC
TRBJ1-2	TRBV20-1	.	once	CSARPLVGVNYGYTF	TGCAGTGCTAGACCTCTGGTGGGGGTCAACTATGGCTACACCTTC
TRBJ1-1	TRBV6-5	.	.	CASSYFTENTEAFF	TGTGCCAGCAGTTACTTCACAGAGAACACTGAAGCTTTCTTT
TRBJ2-3	TRBV24-1	TRBD1	.	CATSDSGTVSTDTQYF	TGTGCCACCAGTGATTCCGGGACAGTTAGCACAGATACGCAGTATTTT
TRBJ2-1	TRBV28	.	.	CASSPGDKAGEQFF	TGTGCCAGCAGTCCGGGGGACAAGGCTGGTGAGCAGTTCTTC
TRBJ2-7	TRBV20-1	.	.	CSAERAAGIEQYF	TGCAGTGCTGAAAGGGCTGCGGGGATCGAGCAGTACTTC
TRBJ2-7	TRBV19	TRBD1	.	CASRQGAAYEQYF	TGTGCCAGCCGACAGGGGGCGGCCTACGAGCAGTACTTC
TRBJ2-1	TRBV20-1	TRBD2	.	CSATTSGIGEQFF	TGCAGTGCTACAACTAGCGGGATCGGTGAGCAGTTCTTC
TRBJ2-4	TRBV19	.	.	CASSVGRENIQYF	TGTGCCAGTAGCGTGGGACGGGAAAACATTCAGTACTTC
TRBJ1-3	TRBV7-2	TRBD1	.	CASSLQPVGGQGANTIYF	TGTGCCAGCAGCTTACAACCAGTCGGTGGACAGGGGGCGAACACCATATATTTT
TRBJ1-5	TRBV20-1	TRBD1	.	CSARDPQGSGQPQHF	TGCAGTGCTAGAGACCCACAGGGGTCAGGGCAGCCCCAGCATTTT
TRBJ1-3	TRBV14	TRBD1	.	CASSQITGKLGQGTSGNTIYF	TGTGCCAGCAGCCAAATCACCGGCAAATTAGGACAGGGGACATCTGGAAACACCATATATTTT
TRBJ2-3	TRBV6-2/TRBV6-3	.	.	CAGSEGGGSTDTQYF	TGTGCCGGGTCCGAAGGGGGAGGAAGCACAGATACGCAGTATTTT
TRBJ2-7	TRBV28	TRBD2	.	CASRSGGNLNEQYF	TGTGCCAGCAGATCGGGAGGGAACCTAAACGAGCAGTACTTC
TRBJ1-1	TRBV27	.	.	CASSYRGRGTEAFF	TGTGCCAGCAGTTATCGGGGGCGCGGCACTGAAGCTTTCTTT
TRBJ2-7	TRBV29-1	TRBD2	once	CSVRLSGAIYEQYF	TGCAGCGTCCGCCTTAGCGGGGCGATCTACGAGCAGTACTTC
TRBJ2-7	TRBV2	TRBD1	.	CASRPSDRGYEQYF	TGTGCCAGCAGGCCGTCGGACAGGGGCTACGAGCAGTACTTC
TRBJ2-2	TRBV7-3	.	.	CASSLQDAGGELFF	TGTGCCAGCAGCTTACAGGATGCAGGCGGGGAGCTGTTTTTT
TRBJ2-5	TRBV7-7	.	.	CASSLGGVEETQYF	TGTGCTAGCAGCTTAGGTGGGGTTGAGGAGACCCAGTACTTC
TRBJ2-3	TRBV20-1	TRBD2	.	CSAELAAEPTDTQYF	TGCAGTGCCGAACTAGCGGCCGAACCCACAGATACGCAGTATTTT